Listed below are T cell receptor beta chains from one sample, sequenced in a study of OX40 agonist ivuxolimab in advanced cancers. Repertoires were generated with immunoSEQ multiplex PCR, while TCRdb's copy carries only in-frame clones and drops some. This sample yields some 68,000 clones, of which 75% to 90% are seen a single time; 10% to 11% belongs to the top ten. Material: CD4+ or CD8+ T cells sorted from blood, obtained in a trial of the OX40 agonist ivuxolimab. All receptors derive from an adult with an advanced solid tumor such as melanoma, head and neck, liver or kidney cancer. Each CDR3 is given with its conserved first and last residue. D genes are given only for firm matches. Size tells how often a clone was seen (once, few, many) or the class of an expanded clone, and some rows leave it out.

>.|TRBJ2-3|TRBV5-1|.
TGCGCCAGCAGCCGACAGAGCACAGATACGCAGTATTTT
CASSRQSTDTQYF
>.|TRBJ2-7|TRBV7-7|.
TGTGCTAGCAGCTCGACAGGGGAGGGGGAGCAGTACTTC
CASSSTGEGEQYF
>.|TRBJ2-1|TRBV7-8|.
TGTGCCAGCAGCCCGGGTGTCCTCAGCTCCTACAATGAGCAGTTCTTC
CASSPGVLSSYNEQFF
>.|TRBJ2-7|TRBV29-1|.
TGCAGCGTGAGCGTGGGCTACGAGCAGTACTTC
CSVSVGYEQYF
>.|TRBJ2-7|TRBV19|.
TGTGCCAGTAGTATCGCGGGGCATCTCGCCTACGAGCAGTACTTC
CASSIAGHLAYEQYF
>TRBD1|TRBJ2-7|TRBV5-1|.
TGCGCCAGTACCCTCCAGACAGGGGGCTCCGAGCAGTACTTC
CASTLQTGGSEQYF
>.|TRBJ2-3|TRBV1|.
TGCACCAGCAGCCAAGATGAGGGGGGAGCGGGAAGTACAGATACGCAGTATTTT
CTSSQDEGGAGSTDTQYF
>TRBD1|TRBJ1-3|TRBV2|.
TGTGCCAGCGGTGGGACAGGGACCGGAACCACCATATATTTT
CASGGTGTGTTIYF
>TRBD2|TRBJ2-3|TRBV6-1|.
TGTGCCAGCAGTGGGCATACTAGCGGGAGAGACCTTGAATCGCAGTATTTT
CASSGHTSGRDLESQYF
>.|TRBJ1-5|TRBV19|.
TGTGCCAGTAGTATAGGGCCCGCAGACTATAGCAATCAGCCCCAGCATTTT
CASSIGPADYSNQPQHF
>.|TRBJ2-5|TRBV5-6|.
TGTGCCAGCAGCTTGGCGGGACTCGGAGAGACCCAGTACTTC
CASSLAGLGETQYF
>TRBD2|TRBJ2-3|TRBV19|.
TGTGCCAGTAGTATCCTGGGGGTGCCCAAGCGGGAAGATACGCAGTATTTT
CASSILGVPKREDTQYF
>TRBD1|TRBJ2-3|TRBV28|.
TGTGCCAGCAGTCCTACGACAGGGGGCGCGTCTACGCAGTATTTT
CASSPTTGGASTQYF
>.|TRBJ2-3|TRBV29-1|.
TGCAGCGCTGGGACAGATACGCAGTATTTT
CSAGTDTQYF
>.|TRBJ2-5|TRBV9|.
TGTGCCAGCAGCGTTACAGGGGAGACCCAGTACTTC
CASSVTGETQYF
>.|TRBJ1-1|TRBV28|few
TGTGCCAGCGGGCTACAGGGACGGAGTGAAGCTTTCTTT
CASGLQGRSEAFF
>.|TRBJ1-5|TRBV28|.
TGTGCCAGCATTGGTCGGCAGGGAAACCAGCCCCAGCATTTT
CASIGRQGNQPQHF
>.|TRBJ2-1|TRBV18|.
TGTGCCAGCTCACCACCGGCTAGCCGGAATGAGCAGTTCTTC
CASSPPASRNEQFF
>.|TRBJ1-1|TRBV19|few
TGTGCCAGTAGTATCACCGGACACGGATACACTGAAGCTTTCTTT
CASSITGHGYTEAFF
>.|TRBJ1-1|TRBV18|.
TGTGCCAGCTCACCTATACAGGGTAGGGACACTGAAGCTTTCTTT
CASSPIQGRDTEAFF
>TRBD2|TRBJ2-1|TRBV4-1|.
TGCGCCAGCAGCCTGGGGGGGAATGAGCAGTTCTTC
CASSLGGNEQFF
>TRBD1|TRBJ1-5|TRBV2|few
TGTGCCAGCAGTTACACAGGGGGCCATAGCAATCAGCCCCAGCATTTT
CASSYTGGHSNQPQHF
>TRBD2|TRBJ2-3|TRBV7-9|.
TGTGCCAGCAGCAGCCGGGTAGCGGGGGGGCTTAGCACAGATACGCAGTATTTT
CASSSRVAGGLSTDTQYF
>.|TRBJ2-7|TRBV19|once
TGTGCCAGTAGTATCTCTGAGGGTCCCTACGAGCAGTACTTC
CASSISEGPYEQYF
>TRBD2|TRBJ2-1|TRBV7-6|.
TGTGCCAGCAGCTTACTAGCGGGGGGCCGGGGAGAGCAGTTCTTC
CASSLLAGGRGEQFF
>TRBD1|TRBJ2-7|TRBV10-3|.
TGTGCCGCCTCTCGGGCGGGACAGGGTGACTACGAGCAGTACTTC
CAASRAGQGDYEQYF
>.|TRBJ1-4|TRBV6-5|.
TGTGCCAGCAGTTACCTCGGGCGGGGGGCGGAAAAACTGTTTTTT
CASSYLGRGAEKLFF
>TRBD2|TRBJ2-5|TRBV5-1|.
TGCGCCAGCGGCCTAGCGGGAGGGGCAGAGACCCAGTACTTC
CASGLAGGAETQYF